The subject of this entry is one T cell receptor (beta chain). This specimen comes from a study of blood T cell repertoires in COVID-19. Study-wide context: Nucleic acid was either cDNA or gDNA, and it came from T cells, B-cell-depleted T cells, or PBMCs.

The method was immunoSEQ multiplex PCR; TCRdb's version includes in-frame clones alone and lacks a portion of them. The sample lists about 35,000 clones, more than 70% seen once, with approximately 45% in the top ten. CDR3 length: 13 amino acids. Trimming removed 1 base from V and 6 bases from J, with 9 bases in between. Germline-derived CDR1 and CDR2 are LGHDT and YNNKEL (reference sequence). The clonotype comes from a man in his sixties with active or convalescent COVID-19. The sequenced material came from peripheral blood. This rearrangement joins TRBV3-1 (or the pseudogene TRBV3-2) to TRBJ1-2; D uncertain. The CDR3 DNA follows: TGTGCCAGCAGCCAAGTGGAGTCGGATGGCTACACCTTC. This sequence encodes CASSQVESDGYTF.